This T cell receptor beta chain was profiled in a study of CD4 T cells in relation to SARS-CoV-2 and coronaviruses. Across the study: After less than eleven days of antigen culture, PBMC TCR beta CDR3s were sequenced. Study conclusions and caveats: In approximately 70% of donors, memory CD4+ clonotypes crossrecognized SARS-CoV-2 and at least one common cold coronavirus spike.

From germline, CDR1 is SGHDN and CDR2 FVKESK. The CDR3 is 15 residues long. V gave up 1 base and J gave up 5 bases, with 14 bases separating them. On this clone itself: Its antigen is unidentified.

Before the COVID-19 pandemic, during about 2010-2018, CD4+ T cells were taken from unexposed donors. The cells were cultured for roughly 11 days before CD4+ T cells were isolated. Fresh IL-2 medium replaced half the medium on days 3 and 7. The method was immunoSEQ multiplex PCR; TCRdb's version includes in-frame clones alone and lacks a portion of them. The sample lists 9,500 to 11,000 clones, roughly three quarters occurring once. This sequence joins TRBV14 and TRBJ1-1; D is ambiguous. The sequencing input was CD4+ T cells from PBMCs, cultured in vitro. This clonotype was sampled from a human donor in good health. In DNA form, the CDR3 reads TGTGCCAGCAGCCAAGTGGAGGGTTCGTGGACTGAAGCTTTCTTT. Translation gives CASSQVEGSWTEAFF.